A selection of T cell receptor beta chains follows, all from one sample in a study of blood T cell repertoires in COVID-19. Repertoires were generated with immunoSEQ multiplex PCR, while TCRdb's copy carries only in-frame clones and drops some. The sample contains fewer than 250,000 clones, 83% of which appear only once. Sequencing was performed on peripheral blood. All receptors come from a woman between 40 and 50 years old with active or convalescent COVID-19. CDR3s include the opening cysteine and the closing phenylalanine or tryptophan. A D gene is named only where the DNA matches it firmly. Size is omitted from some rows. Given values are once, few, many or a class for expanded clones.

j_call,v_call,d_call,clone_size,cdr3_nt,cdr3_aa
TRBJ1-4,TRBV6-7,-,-,TGTGCCAGCAGCGAACAGGGTTGCAACTCTAATGAAAAACTGTTTTTT,CASSEQGCNSNEKLFF
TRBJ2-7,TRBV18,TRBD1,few,TGTGCCAGCTCACCACTCGCGGGCCCAGGGGGCTACGAGCAGTACTTC,CASSPLAGPGGYEQYF
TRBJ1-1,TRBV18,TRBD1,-,TGTGCCAGCTCACTAGAGACAGGGGAGAACACTGAAGCTTTCTTT,CASSLETGENTEAFF
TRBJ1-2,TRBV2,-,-,TGTGCCAGCAGTGAGGATAGGTGGGCAGTAGACGGCTACACCTTC,CASSEDRWAVDGYTF
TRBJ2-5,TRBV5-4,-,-,TGTGCCAGCATTAAGCCCCACCAAGAGACCCAGTACTTC,CASIKPHQETQYF
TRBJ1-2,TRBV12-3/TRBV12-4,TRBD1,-,TGTGCCAGCAAGCTAGGACAGGGCTATGGCTACACCTTC,CASKLGQGYGYTF
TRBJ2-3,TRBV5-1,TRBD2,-,TGCGCCAGCAGCCTTCAAGGACTAGCGGGGAGCACAGATACGCAGTATTTT,CASSLQGLAGSTDTQYF
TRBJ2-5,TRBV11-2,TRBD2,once,TGTGCCAGCAGCTTAGTCGGCGCGGGGGTGGGGGAGACCCAGTACTTC,CASSLVGAGVGETQYF
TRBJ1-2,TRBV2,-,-,TGTGCCAGCAGTGCCGACAGGTACTATGGCTACACCTTC,CASSADRYYGYTF
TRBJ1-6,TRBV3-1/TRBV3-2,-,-,TGTGCCAGCAGACCAGGGATCGAGAATTCACCCCTCCACTTT,CASRPGIENSPLHF
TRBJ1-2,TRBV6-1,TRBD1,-,TGTGCCAGCAGTGATAGCGACAGGGCGAACTATGGCTACACCTTC,CASSDSDRANYGYTF
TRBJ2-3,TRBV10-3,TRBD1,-,TGTGCCATCAGTGAGGGGACAGGGAAGGGTACAGATACGCAGTATTTT,CAISEGTGKGTDTQYF
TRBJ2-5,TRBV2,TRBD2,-,TGTGCCAGCAGTCCAGCGGGGGGGAAAGAGACCCAGTACTTC,CASSPAGGKETQYF
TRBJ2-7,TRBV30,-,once,TGTGCCCTGAATGAGTTCTCCTACGAGCAGTACTTC,CALNEFSYEQYF
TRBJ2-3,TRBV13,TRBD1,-,TGTGCCAGCAGCTTTCAGGACAGGGGGCTCGGAGATACGCAGTATTTT,CASSFQDRGLGDTQYF
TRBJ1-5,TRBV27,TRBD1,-,TGTGCCAGCAAATCGGGACAGGTGGGTCTCCAGCCCCAGCATTTT,CASKSGQVGLQPQHF
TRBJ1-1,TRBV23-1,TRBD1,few,TGCGCCAGCAGTCAATCGTGCAGGGGGCAAATCTGGGACACTGAAGCTTTCTTT,CASSQSCRGQIWDTEAFF
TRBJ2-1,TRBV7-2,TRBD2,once,TGTGCCAGCAGCTTAGCGGGACTAGCGGGAGTGAGGCAGTTCTTC,CASSLAGLAGVRQFF
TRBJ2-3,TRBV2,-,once,TGTGCCAGCAGCGTAACAGATAACCCGGCAGATACGCAGTATTTT,CASSVTDNPADTQYF
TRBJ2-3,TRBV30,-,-,TGTGCCTGGAGCGGGGGAGAGGGCACAGATACGCAGTATTTT,CAWSGGEGTDTQYF
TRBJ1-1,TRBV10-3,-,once,TGTGCCATCAGTGTAGGGGGGGCCGGAACTGAAGCTTTCTTT,CAISVGGAGTEAFF
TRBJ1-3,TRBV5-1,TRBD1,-,TGCGCCAGCAGCTTCTCGGACAGGGCAGGTGGAAACACCATATATTTT,CASSFSDRAGGNTIYF
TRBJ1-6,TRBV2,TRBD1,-,TGTGCCAGCAATCGACAGGGTAGTAATTCACCCCTCCACTTT,CASNRQGSNSPLHF
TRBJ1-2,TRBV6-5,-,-,TGTGCCAGCAGTTATACGGGGAACTATGGCTACACCTTC,CASSYTGNYGYTF
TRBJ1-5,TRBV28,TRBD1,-,TGTGCCAGCAGTAAAGGGACAGGGATTCAGCCCCAGCATTTT,CASSKGTGIQPQHF
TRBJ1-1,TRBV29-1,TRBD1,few,TGCAGCGTACCCGACAGGGGGCTGCCTGAAGCTTTCTTT,CSVPDRGLPEAFF
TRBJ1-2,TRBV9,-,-,TGTGCCAGCAGCCCAGGCCAGGTAAACTATGGCTACACCTTC,CASSPGQVNYGYTF
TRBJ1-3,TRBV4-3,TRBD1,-,TGCGCCAGCAGCCAAGCGGTAGACAGGGCGGGAAACACCATATATTTT,CASSQAVDRAGNTIYF
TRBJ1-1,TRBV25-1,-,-,TGTGCCAGCAGGGACCGAACCAGGGGCTCTGAAGCTTTCTTT,CASRDRTRGSEAFF
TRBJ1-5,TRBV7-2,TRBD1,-,TGTGCCAGCAGCTTGGACAGGGGACGTTATCAGCCCCAGCATTTT,CASSLDRGRYQPQHF
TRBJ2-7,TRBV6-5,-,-,TGTGCCAGCAGGGAGGGGCTAAACAACGAGCAGTACTTC,CASREGLNNEQYF
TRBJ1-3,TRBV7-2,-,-,TGTGCCAGCAGCTTACCGGGAAAGAGTGGAAACACCATATATTTT,CASSLPGKSGNTIYF
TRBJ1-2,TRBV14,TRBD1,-,TGTGCCAGCAGCCAACCCGGGACAGCGAACTATGGCTACACCTTC,CASSQPGTANYGYTF
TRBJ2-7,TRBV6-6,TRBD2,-,TGTGCCAGCAGAGTGGGGGGGGGTTCCTACGAGCAGTACTTC,CASRVGGGSYEQYF
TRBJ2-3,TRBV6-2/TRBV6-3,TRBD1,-,TGTGCCAGCAGTTCCGGACAGGGTACAGATACGCAGTATTTT,CASSSGQGTDTQYF
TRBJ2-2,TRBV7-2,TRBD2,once,TGTGCCAGCAGCTTAGGACTAGCGGGGAACACCGGGGAGCTGTTTTTT,CASSLGLAGNTGELFF
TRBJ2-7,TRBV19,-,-,TGTGCCAGTAGTATAGCCCCAACCTACGAGCAGTACTTC,CASSIAPTYEQYF
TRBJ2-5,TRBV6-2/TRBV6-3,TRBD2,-,TGTGCCAGCAGTTACCCTAGCGGCCAAGAGACCCAGTACTTC,CASSYPSGQETQYF
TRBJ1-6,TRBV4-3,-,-,TGCGCCAGCAGCCATAATGAGGTCGTGAATTCACCCCTCCACTTT,CASSHNEVVNSPLHF
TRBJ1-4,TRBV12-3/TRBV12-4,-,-,TGTGCCAGCAGGGGGGGAAGAGAAGAAAAACTGTTTTTT,CASRGGREEKLFF
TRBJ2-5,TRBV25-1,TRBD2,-,TGTGCCAGCAGTGATAGCGGGTGGAAGACCCAGTACTTC,CASSDSGWKTQYF
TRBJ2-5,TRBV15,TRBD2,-,TGTGCCACCAGCAGTGCCCCGGGGGCGGGAGGGCACCAAGAGACCCAGTACTTC,CATSSAPGAGGHQETQYF
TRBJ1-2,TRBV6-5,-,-,TGTGCCAGCAGACAAAGTAGGACTACGTTGTATGGCTACACCTTC,CASRQSRTTLYGYTF
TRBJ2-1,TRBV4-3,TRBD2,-,TGCGCCAGCAGCCTAGCGGGGGGGTCGGTCAATGAGCAGTTCTTC,CASSLAGGSVNEQFF
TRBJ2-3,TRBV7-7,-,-,TGTGCTAGCAGCCGGGTTCCGGTCAGCACAGATACGCAGTATTTT,CASSRVPVSTDTQYF
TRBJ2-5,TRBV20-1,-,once,TGCAGTGCTAGAGAGGGAGGGGGCCAGTACTTC,CSAREGGGQYF
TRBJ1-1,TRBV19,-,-,TGTGCCAGTAGTATTCTCATTCCGCATAAACAACAGGGCGTGAACACTGAAGCTTTCTTT,CASSILIPHKQQGVNTEAFF
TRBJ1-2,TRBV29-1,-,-,TGCAGCGTTGGTCGCCAGAACTATGGCTACACCTTC,CSVGRQNYGYTF